A single TCR beta chain is shown here with its context. The length of the CDR3 is 16 residues. The germline V gene has CDR1 SEHNR and CDR2 FQNEAQ (reference sequence). Losses at the gene ends were 6 bases for V and 2 bases for J; bases not matched to a gene: 9. This record belongs to a study of control samples from healthy donors and cancer patients. TCRdb's copy holds only in-frame clones and misses some; the assay was immunoSEQ multiplex PCR. The repertoire holds 120,000 or so clones, with around 94% as singletons. The chain links TRBV7-9 to TRBJ2-3, with TRBD2 matching 9 bases. Source material: PBMCs. The clonotype was recovered from an elderly man with head and neck cancer. The CDR3: CASRTSGGLITDTQYF. CDR3 in DNA: TGTGCCAGCAGGACCAGCGGGGGGCTAATCACAGATACGCAGTATTTT.